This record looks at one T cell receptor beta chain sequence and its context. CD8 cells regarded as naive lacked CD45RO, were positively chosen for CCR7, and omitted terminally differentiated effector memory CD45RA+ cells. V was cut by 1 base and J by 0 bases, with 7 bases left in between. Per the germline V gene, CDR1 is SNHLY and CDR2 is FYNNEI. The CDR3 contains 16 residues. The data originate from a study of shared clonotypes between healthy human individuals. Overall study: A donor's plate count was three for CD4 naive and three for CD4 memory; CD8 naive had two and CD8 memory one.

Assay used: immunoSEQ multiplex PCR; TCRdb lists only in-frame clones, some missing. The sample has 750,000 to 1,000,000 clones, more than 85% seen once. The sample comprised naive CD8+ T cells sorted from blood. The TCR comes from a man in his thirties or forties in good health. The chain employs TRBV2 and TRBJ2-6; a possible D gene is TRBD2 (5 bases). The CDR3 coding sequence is TGTGCCAGCAGTGAAGGGCGGGCCTCTGGGGCCAACGTCCTGACTTTC. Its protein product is CASSEGRASGANVLTF.